This TCR beta chain was observed in a study of blood T cell repertoires in COVID-19 (dated by TCRdb to 2020 to 2021). For the study in its entirety: Samples covering the acute and convalescent phases of COVID-19 were provided by collaborators in the United States, Italy and Spain. The material from the prospective study consisted of cDNA or gDNA derived from T cells, B-cell-depleted T cells, or PBMCs. Subjects who had been exposed to COVID-19, were actively infected with it, or had recovered from it provided the deeply sampled blood TCRbeta repertoires that made up the dataset. The repertoires were made available in a free public database intended to serve as a resource for research on the immune response to SARS-CoV-2. The samples were drawn from the first 160 participants of the ongoing ImmuneRACE study and from under 1,500 subjects provided by 6 global collaborators. Sample metadata almost always included a de-identified subject ID, COVID-19 status, age in years and sex. HLA class I and class II types, where available, came from metadata supplied by the sample provider rather than from assay-based typing.

The CDR3 sequence holds 14 residues, the cysteine and phenylalanine included. Of the read, only the CDR3 DNA is kept; its 42 bases are in frame from base 1. V and J are truncated by 0 bases and 7 bases respectively, leaving an intervening sequence of 15 bases. Per the germline V gene (reference sequence), GTSNPN is the CDR1 and SVGIG is the CDR2. Study-level results and caveats: The amount of clinical and demographic metadata varied by source and participant and was provided uncurated.

Each collaborating institution followed its own protocols to collect whole blood in K2EDTA tubes. Collaborator samples were shipped for TCRbeta analysis as frozen whole blood, isolated PBMCs, or DNA extracted from either sample type. TCRbeta CDR3 regions were amplified from genomic DNA by means of the immunoSEQ Assay, a bias-controlled multiplex PCR. In the paper's pipeline: Nucleated cell counts per sample were estimated from amplification of reference gene primers within the assay. To quantify the absolute abundance of each unique TCRbeta CDR3 rearrangement, sequence reads were collapsed and filtered. For each sample, productive Simpson clonality was calculated as the square root of Simpson's diversity index across productive rearrangements. TCRdb mirrors the immuneACCESS table, restricted to in-frame sequences. Some clones are absent from its copies; in checked studies, under half trace to an unresolved V gene, and the reason for the others is unknown. The V and J calls and clone size are taken from that table; D and trimming were inferred from the DNA. The sample table contains 280,000 or so clones; only one count was recorded for around 89% of them. Roughly an eighth of the sample lies in the top ten.

This clone came up a few times. Its target antigen remains unknown. Base qualities are not at hand, and no much larger clone is one base apart. Sequences were obtained from peripheral blood. The TCR originated in a woman aged 55-69 years with acute or convalescent COVID-19. The sequence is built from TRBV30 and TRBJ1-2; TRBD1 is a weak D gene call, 5 bases matching. The nucleotide sequence reads TGTGCCTGGAGTGTACTTAGGGGCGTCGGTGGCTACACCTTC. It encodes CAWSVLRGVGGYTF.